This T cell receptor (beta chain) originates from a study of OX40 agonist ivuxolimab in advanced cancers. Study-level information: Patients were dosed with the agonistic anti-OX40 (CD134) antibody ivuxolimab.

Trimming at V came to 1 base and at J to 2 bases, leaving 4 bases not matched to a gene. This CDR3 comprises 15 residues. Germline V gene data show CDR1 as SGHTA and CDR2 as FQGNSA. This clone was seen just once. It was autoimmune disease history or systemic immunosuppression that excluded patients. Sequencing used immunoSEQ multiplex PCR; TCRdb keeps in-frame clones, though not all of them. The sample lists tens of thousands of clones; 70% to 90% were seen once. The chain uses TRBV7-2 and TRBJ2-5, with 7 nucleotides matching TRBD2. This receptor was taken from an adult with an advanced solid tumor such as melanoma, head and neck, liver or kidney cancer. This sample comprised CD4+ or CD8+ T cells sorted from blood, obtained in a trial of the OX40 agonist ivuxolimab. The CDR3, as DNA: TGTGCCAGCAGCTTAGGCCCCGGGAGGCAAGAGACCCAGTACTTC. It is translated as CASSLGPGRQETQYF.